These 11 T cell receptor beta chains were sequenced from one sample in a study of T cells in Graves' hyperthyroidism and ophthalmopathy. Amplification of TCR beta CDR3 regions was performed using RNA transcripts as template. The HTBI primer set drove a first-round RT-PCR of the TCR CDR3. TCRdb re-called the multiplex PCR reads with MiXCR, one entry per CDR3 protein. The profile shows around 280,000 distinct CDR3 sequences, roughly 13% of them singletons. The sequenced sample consisted of blood. The receptors originated from a woman under 40 with Graves' hyperthyroidism that later progressed to Graves' ophthalmopathy.

This clonotype was seen a few times. With a much larger clone just one base away, this may be a read error. The chain uses TRBV7-2 and TRBJ2-1; 9 bases are shared with TRBD2. This CDR3 has 14 residues. The germline CDR1 and CDR2 sequences are SGHTA and FQGNSA. CDR3 sequence: CASRSTSGYNEHFF. DNA for the CDR3: TGTGCCAGCAGATCGACTAGCGGCTACAATGAGCACTTCTTC.

This clonotype showed up many times. The chain recombines TRBV27 with TRBJ2-1, with TRBD2 as a possible D gene (6 bases). Trimming took off 5 bases at V and 5 bases at J, with 19 bases between the two ends. Germline CDR1 MNHEY, CDR2 SMNVEV (reference sequence). The CDR3 runs 16 residues. The CDR3 DNA sequence: TGTGCCAGCAGTCCCCTGTTGGTAGCGGACCACAATGAGCAGTTCTTC. Amino acid sequence: CASSPLLVADHNEQFF.

This clonotype appeared many times. The chain combines TRBV30 with TRBJ2-1; 10 positions agree with TRBD2. CDR1 is GTSNPN, CDR2 SVGIG, per germline (reference sequence). The ends lost 3 bases at V and 5 bases at J; junction bases unmatched: 4. This CDR3 is 14 amino acids long. This CDR3 is CAWRTSGLHNEQFF. The CDR3 DNA is TGTGCCTGGAGGACTAGCGGGTTACACAATGAGCAGTTCTTC.

This clonotype was seen a few times. This sequence joins TRBV5-4 and TRBJ2-3, with 15 bases matching TRBD2. The CDR3 is made up of 18 amino acids. The germline V gene has CDR1 SGHNT and CDR2 YYREEE (reference sequence). Trimming took 4 bases from V and 3 from J; bases not matched to a gene: 9. The CDR3 loop is CASSHDGTSGRSTDTQYF. In DNA form, the CDR3 reads TGTGCCAGCAGCCACGACGGGACTAGCGGGAGGTCGACAGATACGCAGTATTTT.

The chain recombines TRBV7-9 with TRBJ2-3; D gene uncertain. The CDR3 loop spans 11 amino acids. CDR1 and CDR2 (germline): SEHNR, FQNEAQ (reference sequence). This CDR3 reads CSTQITDTQYF. DNA for the CDR3: TGTTCCACCCAAATCACAGATACGCAGTATTTT.

This clonotype was detected ten times or more. The chain joins TRBV20-1 to TRBJ2-1; D is possibly TRBD2 (5 bases). CDR1 is DFQATT, CDR2 SNEGSKA, per germline (reference sequence). The CDR3 extends over 14 amino acids. V lost 5 bases and J lost 4, with 15 bases in between. CDR3 nucleotide sequence: TGCAGTGCTCGCGGAGGCTATACATACAATGAGCAGTTCTTC. It yields the protein CSARGGYTYNEQFF.

This clonotype occurred many times. V and J are TRBV4-2 and TRBJ2-7; D assignment may be TRBD1 or TRBD2 (6 bases each). Germline V gene lookup returns CDR1 LGHNA and CDR2 YNFKEQ. There are 14 residues in the CDR3. The ends were cut back, 3 bases at V and 6 bases at J, with 15 bases in the middle. The CDR3 DNA reads TGTGCCAGCAGCCAGGCGGGACACTCAGGCGAGCAGTACTTC. Amino acids: CASSQAGHSGEQYF.

This clonotype was counted many times. The chain combines TRBV27 with TRBJ2-7, with unresolved D. V was trimmed by 5 bases and J by 5 bases, leaving 19 bases between them. Looked up from germline, CDR1 is MNHEY and CDR2 is SMNVEV (reference sequence). The CDR3 is made up of 15 amino acids. The CDR3 region has the DNA TGTGCCAGCAGTCCCATGGCCCGCTCCTCGCACGAGCAGTACTTC. Protein sequence: CASSPMARSSHEQYF.

This clonotype showed up many times. As DNA, the CDR3 is TGTGCCAGCAGTTTATCGAGGACCGGGAAACACTATGGCTACACCTTC. It is translated as CASSLSRTGKHYGYTF. The rearrangement joins TRBV27 to TRBJ1-2, with D hard to call. The CDR3 is 16 residues long. The V and J ends lost 0 bases and 3 bases respectively, with 14 bases between them. Germline V CDR1 and CDR2: MNHEY, SMNVEV (reference sequence).

The CDR3 nucleotides read TGTGCCAGCAGGGTTTACCGAGGGGCTCACAATGAGCAGTTCTTC. Translation gives CASRVYRGAHNEQFF. The genes are TRBV6-1 and TRBJ2-1; D may be TRBD1 or TRBD2 (5 bases each). Germline V lookup: CDR1 MNHNS, CDR2 SASEGT. The length of the CDR3 is 15 residues. Trimming stripped 6 bases from V and 5 bases from J, with 17 bases between.

The V gene is TRBV4-1, the J gene TRBJ2-2; D perhaps matches TRBD1 (6 bases). Looked up from germline, CDR1 is MGHRA and CDR2 is YSYEKL. This CDR3 has 16 amino acids. The V and J ends lost 4 bases and 0 bases respectively, with 12 bases between them. DNA of the CDR3: TGCGCCAGCAGCCTGGCGTGGACAGCGAACACCGGGGAGCTGTTTTTT. Its translation is CASSLAWTANTGELFF.